A selection of T cell receptor beta chains follows, all from one sample in a study of T cell changes during pregnancy in multiple sclerosis. Here immunoSEQ multiplex PCR was the method, and the copy in TCRdb shows in-frame clones only, minus some. The table lists about 41,000 clones, more than 90% of them singletons. Material: CD8+ T cells from peripheral blood mononuclear cells, obtained in the third trimester of pregnancy. Source of these receptors: a female donor with multiple sclerosis, enrolled in a pregnancy study. Each CDR3 is given with its conserved first and last residue. The D gene is left open where the match is weak. Size is omitted from some rows. Given values are once, few, many or a class for expanded clones.

clone size | D gene | J gene | V gene | CDR3 protein | CDR3 DNA
NA | TRBD2 | TRBJ2-1 | TRBV28 | CASRSTSGSNEQFF | TGTGCCAGCAGATCGACTAGCGGGAGCAATGAGCAGTTCTTC
NA | NA | TRBJ1-1 | TRBV5-5 | CASSWDGGAFTEAFF | TGTGCCAGCAGCTGGGATGGGGGGGCGTTCACTGAAGCTTTCTTT
NA | TRBD1 | TRBJ1-1 | TRBV10-3 | CAISESAGGKGTEAFF | TGTGCCATCAGTGAGTCTGCAGGGGGCAAGGGGACTGAAGCTTTCTTT
NA | TRBD1 | TRBJ2-3 | TRBV28 | CASSPGQTKLNTDTQYF | TGTGCCAGCAGCCCGGGACAGACCAAATTAAACACAGATACGCAGTATTTT
NA | TRBD1 | TRBJ2-5 | TRBV2 | CASRPNRGQETQYF | TGTGCCAGCAGACCGAACAGGGGCCAAGAGACCCAGTACTTC
NA | TRBD2 | TRBJ2-1 | TRBV11-3 | CASSLGGLAGAEQFF | TGTGCCAGCAGCTTAGGCGGACTAGCGGGAGCTGAGCAGTTCTTC
NA | NA | TRBJ2-7 | TRBV6-5 | CASSYIAESYEQYF | TGTGCCAGCAGTTACATCGCGGAATCCTACGAGCAGTACTTC
NA | TRBD1 | TRBJ2-7 | TRBV6-5 | CASSYSGQANSYEQYF | TGTGCCAGCAGTTACTCGGGACAGGCAAACTCCTACGAGCAGTACTTC
NA | NA | TRBJ1-1 | TRBV7-9 | CASSLVRGTTEAFF | TGTGCCAGCAGCTTAGTTCGGGGAACCACTGAAGCTTTCTTT
NA | TRBD1 | TRBJ2-7 | TRBV4-1 | CASSPRRQGYEQYF | TGCGCCAGCAGCCCGCGCCGACAGGGCTACGAGCAGTACTTC
NA | NA | TRBJ2-1 | TRBV13 | CASMISSYNEQFF | TGTGCCAGCATGATCAGCTCCTACAATGAGCAGTTCTTC
NA | TRBD1 | TRBJ1-5 | TRBV19 | CASSIVGGGTGYQPQHF | TGTGCCAGTAGTATAGTGGGAGGGGGGACAGGTTATCAGCCCCAGCATTTT
NA | NA | TRBJ1-6 | TRBV5-1 | CASSRSGYNSPLHF | TGCGCCAGCAGCCGGTCGGGATATAATTCACCCCTCCACTTT
NA | NA | TRBJ2-7 | TRBV5-4 | CASSGDIYYEQYF | TGTGCCAGCAGCGGGGACATCTACTACGAGCAGTACTTC
NA | NA | TRBJ1-5 | TRBV19 | CASSSGSGNQPQHF | TGTGCCAGTAGTTCAGGGTCGGGCAATCAGCCCCAGCATTTT
once | TRBD1 | TRBJ1-4 | TRBV5-5 | CASSFQGDVEKLFF | TGTGCCAGCAGCTTCCAGGGGGATGTCGAAAAACTGTTTTTT
few | TRBD1 | TRBJ1-1 | TRBV5-4 | CASSWGQQMNTEAFF | TGTGCCAGCAGCTGGGGACAGCAAATGAACACTGAAGCTTTCTTT
NA | TRBD2 | TRBJ2-7 | TRBV7-2 | CASSPTSVSPYEQYF | TGTGCCAGCAGCCCGACTAGCGTAAGTCCCTACGAGCAGTACTTC
NA | TRBD2 | TRBJ2-7 | TRBV11-2 | CASSLASGGYYEQYF | TGTGCCAGCAGCTTAGCTAGCGGGGGGTACTACGAGCAGTACTTC
few | NA | TRBJ2-1 | TRBV27 | CASSLQLDGYEQFF | TGTGCCAGCAGTTTACAACTAGACGGCTATGAGCAGTTCTTC
once | TRBD1 | TRBJ1-1 | TRBV7-8 | CASSPQGAGTEAFF | TGTGCCAGCAGCCCACAGGGGGCAGGAACTGAAGCTTTCTTT
NA | TRBD1 | TRBJ1-1 | TRBV7-8 | CASSLGSGGGSEAFF | TGTGCCAGCAGCTTAGGGTCAGGGGGAGGTAGTGAAGCTTTCTTT
NA | TRBD2 | TRBJ2-3 | TRBV29-1 | CSVAGTSGREGTDTQYF | TGCAGCGTTGCCGGGACTAGCGGGAGAGAGGGCACAGATACGCAGTATTTT
once | TRBD2 | TRBJ2-7 | TRBV11-1 | CASSALFGGGNYEQYF | TGTGCCAGCAGCGCCCTGTTTGGGGGGGGGAACTACGAGCAGTACTTC
NA | NA | TRBJ2-5 | TRBV19 | CASSMSGLETQYF | TGTGCCAGTAGTATGTCGGGGTTGGAGACCCAGTACTTC
NA | NA | TRBJ1-2 | TRBV29-1 | CSVEGSNYGYTF | TGCAGCGTTGAAGGCAGTAACTATGGCTACACCTTC
NA | NA | TRBJ1-2 | TRBV11-2 | CASSAIPSQGGDGYTF | TGTGCCAGCAGCGCGATACCATCTCAGGGAGGCGATGGCTACACCTTC
NA | NA | TRBJ1-5 | TRBV15 | CATSSEGVGQPQHF | TGTGCCACCAGCAGTGAAGGGGTAGGTCAGCCCCAGCATTTT
NA | TRBD2 | TRBJ2-3 | TRBV29-1 | CSAESLAGDTDTQYF | TGCAGCGCCGAGTCACTAGCGGGGGACACAGATACGCAGTATTTT
NA | NA | TRBJ1-1 | TRBV4-1 | CASSRGGYMQAFF | TGCGCCAGCAGCCGGGGGGGGTACATGCAAGCTTTCTTT
NA | TRBD1 | TRBJ1-1 | TRBV5-6 | CASSHPTGSSEAFF | TGTGCCAGCAGCCACCCGACAGGGAGCTCTGAAGCTTTCTTT
few | NA | TRBJ2-7 | TRBV5-6 | CASSLANVHYEQYF | TGTGCCAGCAGCCTCGCGAACGTCCACTACGAGCAGTACTTC
NA | TRBD2 | TRBJ2-7 | TRBV27 | CASSPGGPGYEQYF | TGTGCCAGCAGTCCGGGAGGCCCTGGCTACGAGCAGTACTTC
NA | NA | TRBJ2-1 | TRBV29-1 | CSVVSGAVDSFF | TGCAGCGTTGTCTCTGGGGCAGTTGATTCGTTCTTC
NA | TRBD2 | TRBJ2-7 | TRBV5-4 | CASSLIIAGSSYEQYF | TGTGCCAGCAGCTTGATAATAGCGGGAAGCTCCTACGAGCAGTACTTC
NA | TRBD1 | TRBJ2-7 | TRBV11-1 | CASSFGTGLTYEQYF | TGTGCCAGCAGCTTTGGGACAGGACTCACCTACGAGCAGTACTTC
NA | TRBD2 | TRBJ2-1 | TRBV27 | CASMGLAASYNEQFF | TGTGCCAGCATGGGACTAGCCGCCTCCTACAATGAGCAGTTCTTC
NA | NA | TRBJ1-3 | TRBV28 | CATKPHWNTIYF | TGTGCCACCAAACCTCACTGGAACACCATATATTTT
NA | TRBD1 | TRBJ1-1 | TRBV27 | CASALGQGYTEAFF | TGTGCCAGCGCTTTGGGACAGGGTTACACTGAAGCTTTCTTT
NA | NA | TRBJ2-7 | TRBV7-2 | CASSRLDGVVYEQYF | TGTGCCAGCAGCCGGCTAGACGGCGTTGTGTACGAGCAGTACTTC
NA | NA | TRBJ2-7 | TRBV29-1 | CSVQGGGSYEQYF | TGCAGCGTCCAAGGCGGCGGTTCCTACGAGCAGTACTTC
NA | NA | TRBJ2-5 | TRBV7-9 | CASSAPSSETQYF | TGTGCCAGCAGCGCCCCTAGCTCCGAGACCCAGTACTTC
NA | NA | TRBJ2-2 | TRBV27 | CASSFSGGLANTGELFF | TGTGCCAGCAGTTTTTCTGGTGGGCTGGCGAACACCGGGGAGCTGTTTTTT
NA | NA | TRBJ2-5 | TRBV27 | CASSLAQGTQYF | TGTGCCAGCAGTTTAGCTCAGGGGACCCAGTACTTC
NA | TRBD2 | TRBJ2-3 | TRBV7-2 | CASSPDGSGGPTDTQYF | TGTGCCAGCAGCCCAGATGGGAGCGGGGGGCCCACAGATACGCAGTATTTT
NA | TRBD1 | TRBJ2-2 | TRBV6-6 | CAIRDRNTGELFF | TGTGCCATCCGGGACAGGAACACCGGGGAGCTGTTTTTT
NA | NA | TRBJ2-7 | TRBV5-5 | CASSLVDSSYEQYF | TGTGCCAGCAGCTTGGTTGACAGCTCCTACGAGCAGTACTTC
once | NA | TRBJ2-2 | TRBV15 | CATSRDWGEATNTGELFF | TGTGCCACCAGCAGAGATTGGGGGGAGGCCACGAACACCGGGGAGCTGTTTTTT
NA | NA | TRBJ2-7 | TRBV27 | CASSSLAFHEQYF | TGTGCCAGCAGTTCGCTGGCTTTCCACGAGCAGTACTTC
NA | NA | TRBJ2-1 | TRBV27 | CASSLDPRAERQFF | TGTGCCAGCAGTTTAGACCCCAGGGCGGAGCGGCAGTTCTTC